This T cell receptor beta chain was retrieved from a study of beta chain features in type 1 diabetes. Investigators reverse transcribed all isolated RNA, so they sequenced expressed TCRB transcripts. Some clones are missing from TCRdb's copy, which holds only in-frame ones; the method was immunoSEQ multiplex PCR. The table lists 60,000 or so clones, 40% to 60% of them singletons. General observations from the study: Within patients, naive, central memory and Treg TCRB repertoires seemed more similar than within healthy donors. Across all four CD4+ subsets, people with type 1 diabetes showed modestly shorter TCRB CDR3s.

For this clone: Antigen: not known.

Germline CDR1 reads SQVTM; CDR2 reads ANQGSEA. This CDR3 contains 13 residues. Germline trimming cut 3 bases from V and 6 bases from J; bases unmatched to any gene: 8. The source is a woman aged 40 to 50 with type 1 diabetes. V and J are TRBV29-1 and TRBJ2-7; 7 bases fit TRBD2. Sample: Tregs from blood. The DNA of the CDR3 is TGCAGCGTTGATGGGCGGGAGCGCGGCGAGCAGTACTTC. Translating it yields CSVDGRERGEQYF.